This T cell receptor (beta chain) is drawn from a study of T-cell memory formation after mild COVID-19. Study outcomes and limitations: In pre-infection memory, a portion of responding clones appeared, which suggested that cross-reactive memory joined. Mostly located in CM and EM were contracting CD4+ clones, with contracting CD8+ clones located in EMRA. Unconfirmed was the SARS-CoV-2 specificity of second-wave clones that peaked on day 37.

The TCR alpha and TCR beta cDNA libraries, bearing sample barcodes and UMIs, were generated by 5'RACE using constant-segment primers. TCRdb recomputed calls from the 5' RACE reads with MiXCR, one row per CDR3 protein. The sample holds about 470,000 distinct CDR3 sequences, nearly 25% seen once. The CDR3 covers 16 residues. Trimming stripped 7 bases from V and 2 bases from J, with 19 bases between. In its sample, this clonotype was seen a few times. Its specificity is not known. The receptor was isolated from an adult woman who had mild COVID-19 (a few samples of this study predate the infection). Cell type and time point are not known. The specimen sequenced was PBMCs or a T cell subset sorted from them (not recorded which). This rearrangement joins TRBV6-7 to TRBJ2-3; tentative D call: TRBD1 (6 bases). TRBV6-7 is sorted into the ORF group, with uncertain function. CDR3 sequence reads: CASNPPRGAYTDTQYF. The CDR3 coding sequence is TGTGCCAGCAACCCGCCCAGGGGAGCCTACACAGATACGCAGTATTTT.